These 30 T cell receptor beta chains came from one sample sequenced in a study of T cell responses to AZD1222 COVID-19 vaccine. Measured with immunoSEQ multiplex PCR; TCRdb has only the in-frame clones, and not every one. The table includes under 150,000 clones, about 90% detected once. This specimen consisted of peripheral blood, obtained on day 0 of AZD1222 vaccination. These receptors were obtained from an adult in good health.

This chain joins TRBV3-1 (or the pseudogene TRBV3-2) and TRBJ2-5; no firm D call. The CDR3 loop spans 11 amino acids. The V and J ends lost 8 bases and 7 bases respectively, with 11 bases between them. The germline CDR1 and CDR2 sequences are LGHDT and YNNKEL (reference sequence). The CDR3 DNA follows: TGTGCCAGCCGCGATCCTGGGACCCAGTACTTC. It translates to CASRDPGTQYF.

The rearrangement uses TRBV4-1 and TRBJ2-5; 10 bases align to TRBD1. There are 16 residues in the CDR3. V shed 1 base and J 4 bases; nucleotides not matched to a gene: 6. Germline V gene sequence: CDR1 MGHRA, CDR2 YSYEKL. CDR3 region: CASSQAGTGVPETQYF. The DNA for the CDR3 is TGCGCCAGCAGCCAAGCCGGGACAGGGGTCCCAGAGACCCAGTACTTC.

CDR3 in amino acids: CASSALGTTNEKLFF. Written as DNA, the CDR3 is TGTGCCAGCAGCGCCCTCGGGACAACTAATGAAAAACTGTTTTTT. The chain links TRBV9 to TRBJ1-4; D gene uncertain. This CDR3 spans 15 amino acids. Trimming pared 3 bases from V and 0 bases from J, leaving 9 bases between. Germline V gives CDR1 SGDLS, CDR2 YYNGEE.

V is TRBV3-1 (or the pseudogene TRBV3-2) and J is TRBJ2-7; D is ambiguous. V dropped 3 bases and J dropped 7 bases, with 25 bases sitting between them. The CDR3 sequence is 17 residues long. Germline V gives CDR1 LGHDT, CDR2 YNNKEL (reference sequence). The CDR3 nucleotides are TGTGCCAGCAGCCAGGCCCTGATGGAAACGGGTCATTGGGAGCAGTACTTC. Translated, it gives CASSQALMETGHWEQYF.

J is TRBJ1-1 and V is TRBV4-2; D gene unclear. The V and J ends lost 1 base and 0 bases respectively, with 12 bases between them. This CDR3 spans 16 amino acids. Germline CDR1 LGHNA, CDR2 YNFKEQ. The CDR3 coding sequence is TGTGCCAGCAGCCAAGCCGACAACCAAATGAACACTGAAGCTTTCTTT. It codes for CASSQADNQMNTEAFF.

The CDR3 nucleotides are TGTGCCAGCAGTGATGGGCCCGGACATAGCACAGATACGCAGTATTTT. Its protein is CASSDGPGHSTDTQYF. The chain links TRBV6-1 to TRBJ2-3, with D perhaps matching TRBD1 (5 bases). Germline values: CDR1 MNHNS, CDR2 SASEGT. V lost 3 bases and J lost 0, with 13 bases in between. The CDR3 spans 16 residues.

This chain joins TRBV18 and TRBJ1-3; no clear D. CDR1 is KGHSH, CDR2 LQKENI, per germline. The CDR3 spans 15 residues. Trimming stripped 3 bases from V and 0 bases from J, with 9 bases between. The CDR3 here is CASSPPPGSGNTIYF. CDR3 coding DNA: TGTGCCAGCTCACCTCCTCCGGGCTCTGGAAACACCATATATTTT.

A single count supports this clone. In DNA form, the CDR3 reads TGTGCCAGCAGCTCCGGACAGGATAATCAGCCCCAGCATTTT. It codes for CASSSGQDNQPQHF. This chain joins TRBV6-5 and TRBJ1-5; TRBD1 aligns across 7 bases. Germline loops: CDR1 MNHEY, CDR2 SVGAGI. V dropped 6 bases and J dropped 4; count of bases not matched to a gene: 6. The CDR3 covers 14 residues.

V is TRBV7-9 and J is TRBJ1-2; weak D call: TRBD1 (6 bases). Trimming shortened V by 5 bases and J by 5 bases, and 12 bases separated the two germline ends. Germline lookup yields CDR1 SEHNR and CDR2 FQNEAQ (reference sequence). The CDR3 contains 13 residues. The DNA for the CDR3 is TGTGCCAGCAGCCCCGGACAGTTATATGGCTACACCTTC. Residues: CASSPGQLYGYTF.

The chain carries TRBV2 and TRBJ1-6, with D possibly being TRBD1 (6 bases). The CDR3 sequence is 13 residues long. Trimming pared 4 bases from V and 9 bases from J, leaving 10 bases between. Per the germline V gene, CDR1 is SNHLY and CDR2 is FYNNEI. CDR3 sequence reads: CASSGGGGSPLHF. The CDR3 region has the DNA TGTGCCAGCAGTGGCGGAGGGGGTTCACCCCTCCACTTT.

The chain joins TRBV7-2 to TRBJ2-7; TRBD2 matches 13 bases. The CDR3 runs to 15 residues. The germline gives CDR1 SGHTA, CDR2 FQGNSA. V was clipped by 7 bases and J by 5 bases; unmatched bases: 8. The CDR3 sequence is CASTRTSGSVDEQYF. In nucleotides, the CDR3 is TGTGCCAGCACCCGGACTAGCGGGAGTGTAGACGAGCAGTACTTC.

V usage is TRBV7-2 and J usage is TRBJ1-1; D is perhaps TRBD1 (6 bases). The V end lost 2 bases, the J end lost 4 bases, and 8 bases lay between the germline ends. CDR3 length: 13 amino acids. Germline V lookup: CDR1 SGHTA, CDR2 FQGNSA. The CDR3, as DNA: TGTGCCAGCAGCTTAACAGGGACCACTGAAGCTTTCTTT. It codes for CASSLTGTTEAFF.

CDR3 nucleotides: TGTGCCATCAGTGCGGGACAGGGGAAGGAGACTAATGAAAAACTGTTTTTT. It translates to CAISAGQGKETNEKLFF. The V call is TRBV10-3, the J call TRBJ1-4, with 10 bases identical to TRBD1. Unmatched junction bases numbered 7, after V lost 4 bases and J lost 2 bases. The V gene's germline CDR1 is ENHRY and CDR2 SYGVKD. This CDR3 is 17 amino acids long.

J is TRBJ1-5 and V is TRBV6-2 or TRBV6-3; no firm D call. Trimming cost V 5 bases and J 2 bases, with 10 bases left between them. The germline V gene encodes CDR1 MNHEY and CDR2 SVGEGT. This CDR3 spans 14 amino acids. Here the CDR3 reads CASSTNWGNQPQHF. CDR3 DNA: TGTGCCAGCAGTACCAACTGGGGCAATCAGCCCCAGCATTTT.

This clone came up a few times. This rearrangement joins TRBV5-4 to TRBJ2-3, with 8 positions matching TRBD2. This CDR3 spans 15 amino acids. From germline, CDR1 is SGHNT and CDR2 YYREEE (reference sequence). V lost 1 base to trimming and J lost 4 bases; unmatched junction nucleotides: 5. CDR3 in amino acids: CASSLIAGRADTQYF. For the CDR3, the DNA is TGTGCCAGCAGCTTGATAGCGGGGCGGGCAGATACGCAGTATTTT. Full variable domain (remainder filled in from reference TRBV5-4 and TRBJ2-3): ETGVTQSPTHLIKTRGQQVTLRCSSQSGHNTVSWYQQALGQGPQFIFQYYREEENGRGNFPPRFSGLQFPNYSSELNVNALELDDSALYLCASSLIAGRADTQYFGPGTRLTVL.

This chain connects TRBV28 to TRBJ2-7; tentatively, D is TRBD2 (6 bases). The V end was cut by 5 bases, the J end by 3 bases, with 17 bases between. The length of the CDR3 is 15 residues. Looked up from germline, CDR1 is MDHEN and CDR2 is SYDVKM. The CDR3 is CASSPTGLLDYEQYF. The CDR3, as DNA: TGTGCCAGCAGTCCCACGGGACTTCTAGACTACGAGCAGTACTTC.

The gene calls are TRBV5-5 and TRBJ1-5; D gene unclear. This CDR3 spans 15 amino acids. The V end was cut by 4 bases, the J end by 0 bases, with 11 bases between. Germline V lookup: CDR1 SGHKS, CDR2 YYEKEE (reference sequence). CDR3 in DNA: TGTGCCAGCAGCCCGGCTGCGTATAGCAATCAGCCCCAGCATTTT. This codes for CASSPAAYSNQPQHF.

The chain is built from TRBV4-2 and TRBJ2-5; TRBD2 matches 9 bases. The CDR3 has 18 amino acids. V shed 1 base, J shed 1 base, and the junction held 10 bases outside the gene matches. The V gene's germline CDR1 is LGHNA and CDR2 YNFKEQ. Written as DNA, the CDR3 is TGTGCCAGCAGCCAAGGCCCCATCACTAGCGGGTTCCAAGAGACCCAGTACTTC. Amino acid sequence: CASSQGPITSGFQETQYF.

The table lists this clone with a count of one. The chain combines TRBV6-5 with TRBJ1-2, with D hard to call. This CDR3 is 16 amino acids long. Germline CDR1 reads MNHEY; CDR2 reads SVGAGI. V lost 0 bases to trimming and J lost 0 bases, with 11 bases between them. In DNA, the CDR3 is TGTGCCAGCAGTTACTCAGTGAGATTCTCTAACTATGGCTACACCTTC. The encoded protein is CASSYSVRFSNYGYTF.

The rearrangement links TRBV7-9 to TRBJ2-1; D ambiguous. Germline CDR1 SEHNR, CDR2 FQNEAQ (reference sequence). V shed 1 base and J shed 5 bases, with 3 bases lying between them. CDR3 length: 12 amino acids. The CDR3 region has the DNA TGTGCCAGCAGCTTAGACCACAATGAGCAGTTCTTC. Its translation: CASSLDHNEQFF.

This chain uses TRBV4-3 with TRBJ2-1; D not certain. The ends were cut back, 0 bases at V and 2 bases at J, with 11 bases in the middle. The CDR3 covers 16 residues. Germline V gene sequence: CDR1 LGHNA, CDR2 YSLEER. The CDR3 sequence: CASSQDYSTTYNEQFF. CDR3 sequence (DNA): TGCGCCAGCAGCCAAGATTACAGTACCACCTACAATGAGCAGTTCTTC.

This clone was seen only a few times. CDR3 DNA: TGTGCCAGCAGCCTTAGTACGAAGGGACCGATAAACTATGGCTACACCTTC. It yields the protein CASSLSTKGPINYGYTF. This rearrangement joins TRBV4-2 to TRBJ1-2, with a weak D call TRBD1 (5 bases). V was pared by 4 bases and J by 2 bases, with 20 bases between. The CDR3 has 17 residues. CDR1 and CDR2 (germline): LGHNA, YNFKEQ.

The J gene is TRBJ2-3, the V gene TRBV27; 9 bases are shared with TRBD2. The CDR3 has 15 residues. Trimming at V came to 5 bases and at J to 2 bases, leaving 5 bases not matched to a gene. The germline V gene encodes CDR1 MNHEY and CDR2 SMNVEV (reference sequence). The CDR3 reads CASSPLAGVTDTQYF. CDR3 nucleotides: TGTGCCAGCAGTCCGTTAGCGGGGGTCACAGATACGCAGTATTTT.

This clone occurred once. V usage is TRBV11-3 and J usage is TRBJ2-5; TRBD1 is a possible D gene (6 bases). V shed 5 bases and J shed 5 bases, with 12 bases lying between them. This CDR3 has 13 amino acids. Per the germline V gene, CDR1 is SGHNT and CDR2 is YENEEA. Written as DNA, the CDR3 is TGTGCCAGCAGCCCGGACAGTTGGGAGACCCAGTACTTC. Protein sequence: CASSPDSWETQYF.

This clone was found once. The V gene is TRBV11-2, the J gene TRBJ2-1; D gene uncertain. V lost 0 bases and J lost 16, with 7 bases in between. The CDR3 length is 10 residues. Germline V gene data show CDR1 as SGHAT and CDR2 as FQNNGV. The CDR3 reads CASSLETPFF. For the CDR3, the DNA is TGTGCCAGCAGCTTAGAAACTCCTTTCTTC. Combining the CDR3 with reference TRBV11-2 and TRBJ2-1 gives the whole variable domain EAGVAQSPRYKIIEKRQSVAFWCNPISGHATLYWYQQILGQGPKLLIQFQNNGVVDDSQLPKDRFSAERLKGVDSTLKIQPAKLEDSAVYLCASSLETPFFGPGTRLTVL.

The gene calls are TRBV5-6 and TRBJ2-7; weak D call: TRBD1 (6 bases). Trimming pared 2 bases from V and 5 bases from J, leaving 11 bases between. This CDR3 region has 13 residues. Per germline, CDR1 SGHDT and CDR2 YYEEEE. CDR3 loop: CASSFIGGHEQYF. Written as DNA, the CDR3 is TGTGCCAGCAGCTTTATTGGGGGCCACGAGCAGTACTTC.

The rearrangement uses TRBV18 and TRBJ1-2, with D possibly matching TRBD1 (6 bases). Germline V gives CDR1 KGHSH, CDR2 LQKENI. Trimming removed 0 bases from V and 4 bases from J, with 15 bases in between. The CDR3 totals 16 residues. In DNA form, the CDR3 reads TGTGCCAGCTCACCACCGGTGGCAGGGGTTAGCTATGGCTACACCTTC. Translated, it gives CASSPPVAGVSYGYTF. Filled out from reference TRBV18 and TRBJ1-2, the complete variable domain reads NAGVMQNPRHLVRRRGQEARLRCSPMKGHSHVYWYRQLPEEGLKFMVYLQKENIIDESGMPKERFSAEFPKEGPSILRIQQVVRGDSAAYFCASSPPVAGVSYGYTFGSGTRLTVV.

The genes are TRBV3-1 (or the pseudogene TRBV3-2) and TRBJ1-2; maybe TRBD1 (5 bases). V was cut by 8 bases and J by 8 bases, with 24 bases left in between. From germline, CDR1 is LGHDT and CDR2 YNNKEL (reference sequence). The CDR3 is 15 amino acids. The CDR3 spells CASGQGSTPSEGYTF. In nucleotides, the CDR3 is TGTGCCAGCGGACAAGGCTCGACTCCCTCAGAAGGCTACACCTTC.

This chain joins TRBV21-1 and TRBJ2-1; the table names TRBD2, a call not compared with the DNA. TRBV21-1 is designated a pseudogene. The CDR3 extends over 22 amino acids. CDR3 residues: CASSKKEGRPNPTSGSYNEQFF. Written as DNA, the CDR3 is TGTGCCAGCAGCAAGAAGGAGGGACGACCCAATCCAACCTCCGGCTCCTACAATGAGCAGTTCTTC.

Here the CDR3 reads CASTTGQGTAYEQYF. The DNA for the CDR3 is TGTGCCAGCACCACCGGACAGGGCACTGCCTACGAGCAGTACTTC. The chain couples TRBV28 to TRBJ2-7, with 8 bases identical to TRBD1. With V trimmed by 7 bases and J by 2 bases, 10 bases remained unmatched. The CDR3 has 15 residues. Germline V gene sequence: CDR1 MDHEN, CDR2 SYDVKM. Drawing the rest from reference TRBV28 and TRBJ2-7, the complete variable domain is DVKVTQSSRYLVKRTGEKVFLECVQDMDHENMFWYRQDPGLGLRLIYFSYDVKMKEKGDIPEGYSVSREKKERFSLILESASTNQTSMYLCASTTGQGTAYEQYFGPGTRLTVT.